These 31 T cell receptor beta chains share one sample of origin, sequenced in a study of T cell responses to AZD1222 COVID-19 vaccine (dated by TCRdb to the early 2020s). Receptors were amplified or captured by the immunoSEQ multiplex PCR assay. The table was pulled from immuneACCESS by TCRdb, which kept in-frame rearrangements only. Such tables lose some clones; where checked, under half of the loss comes from unresolved V genes, and the rest has no known cause. The sample table lists some 99,000 clones, approximately 91% of them with a count of one. Of the sample, 15% to 20% is held by the ten largest clones. Per the publication, the time point label means: about 28 days (+/-7) after the second vaccine dose. Sequenced here: peripheral blood, sampled 28 days after the second AZD1222 dose. These receptors all come from an adult who received the AZD1222 COVID-19 vaccine.

Points on this clone: One end of the junction fails to match germline, which may point to a read error. The CDR3 DNA reads as TGTGCCAGCAGCTACGGGAGGTTTGACGAGCAATACTTC. Translation gives CASSYGRFDEQYF. The chain links TRBV7-2 to TRBJ2-7, with 7 bases lining up with TRBD2. The CDR3 loop spans 13 amino acids. Per the germline V gene, CDR1 is SGHTA and CDR2 is FQGNSA.

This clone turned up a few times. The chain links TRBV19 to TRBJ2-5; the D gene could be TRBD1 or TRBD2 (6 bases each). V was trimmed by 5 bases and J by 4 bases, leaving 8 bases between them. The CDR3 sequence is 12 residues long. CDR1 is LNHDA, CDR2 SQIVND, per germline (reference sequence). The CDR3 nucleotides are TGTGCCAGTAGTGAGGGGGGAGAGACCCAGTACTTC. Its protein is CASSEGGETQYF.

The chain links TRBV7-8 to TRBJ2-6, with D uncertain. Looked up from germline, CDR1 is SGHVS and CDR2 is FQNEAQ. CDR3 length: 14 amino acids. Trimming pared 5 bases from V and 0 bases from J, leaving 5 bases between. CDR3 sequence: CASSRPSGANVLTF. The DNA for the CDR3 is TGTGCCAGCAGCCGACCCTCTGGGGCCAACGTCCTGACTTTC.

The chain links TRBV30 to TRBJ2-7, with D perhaps assigned TRBD1 or TRBD2 (5 bases each). Germline V lookup: CDR1 GTSNPN, CDR2 SVGIG (reference sequence). CDR3 length: 15 amino acids. Trimming shortened V by 2 bases and J by 7 bases, and 21 bases separated the two germline ends. CDR3 residues: CAWSTPGGGPLEQYF. In DNA, the CDR3 is TGTGCCTGGAGTACCCCAGGTGGGGGTCCTCTAGAGCAGTACTTC.

The J gene is TRBJ1-1, the V gene TRBV6-1, with unresolved D. This CDR3 contains 14 residues. The V end lost 2 bases, the J end lost 5 bases, and 12 bases lay between the germline ends. The germline gives CDR1 MNHNS, CDR2 SASEGT. CDR3 coding DNA: TGTGCCAGCAGTGAAACGGAGGGTTGGACTGAAGCTTTCTTT. Translation gives CASSETEGWTEAFF.

The chain couples TRBV7-9 to TRBJ1-4, with D possibly matching TRBD1 (5 bases). With 5 bases removed from V and 5 bases from J, the gap between germline ends came to 15 bases. Germline V gene sequence: CDR1 SEHNR, CDR2 FQNEAQ (reference sequence). CDR3 size: 15 residues. CDR3 nucleotide sequence: TGTGCCAGCAGCGCCGCCGGGGGAAGCAATGAAAAACTGTTTTTT. This codes for CASSAAGGSNEKLFF.

V and J are TRBV5-1 and TRBJ2-7; 7 bases match TRBD1. The junction had 4 bases not matched to a gene; V was cut back by 4 bases and J by 0 bases. The germline V gene has CDR1 SGHRS and CDR2 YFSETQ. This CDR3 is built from 14 residues. In nucleotides, the CDR3 is TGCGCCAGCAGCAAAGGACAGGACTCCTACGAGCAGTACTTC. Its protein product is CASSKGQDSYEQYF.

This sequence joins TRBV18 and TRBJ1-1, with unresolved D. V was clipped by 3 bases and J by 7 bases, with 15 bases between them. The CDR3 spans 14 residues. Germline CDR1 is KGHSH and CDR2 is LQKENI. The CDR3 DNA sequence: TGTGCCAGCTCACCTTTCTTAACCAGTATTGAAGCTTTCTTT. As protein: CASSPFLTSIEAFF.

The chain combines TRBV2 with TRBJ2-3, with 8 positions matching TRBD2. The CDR3 is 15 residues long. V lost 3 bases, J lost 5 bases, and 7 bases stayed unmatched. Germline V gene sequence: CDR1 SNHLY, CDR2 FYNNEI. The CDR3 region has the DNA TGTGCCAGCAGTGATCTGGGGCTAGCGGGAGATACGCAGTATTTT. It encodes CASSDLGLAGDTQYF.

The rearrangement uses TRBV2 and TRBJ1-2; TRBD1 matches 8 bases. This CDR3 is built from 16 residues. The junction had 11 bases not matched to a gene; V was cut back by 6 bases and J by 2 bases. Germline V CDR1 and CDR2: SNHLY, FYNNEI. The DNA of the CDR3 is TGTGCCAGCAGGGAGACAGGGGATTTTGGGAACTATGGCTACACCTTC. Its translation is CASRETGDFGNYGYTF.

This sequence joins TRBV11-2 and TRBJ1-2; D gene ambiguous. V was cut by 4 bases and J by 4 bases, with 7 bases left in between. CDR1 and CDR2 (germline): SGHAT, FQNNGV. This CDR3 has 12 residues. CDR3 sequence reads: CASSSRGYGYTF. The CDR3 nucleotides are TGTGCCAGCAGCTCCCGAGGCTATGGCTACACCTTC.

This rearrangement joins TRBV7-2 to TRBJ1-1; 7 bases match TRBD1. The CDR3 is 15 residues long. J gave up 1 base and V 3 bases, and 5 bases lay outside the gene matches. Germline lookup yields CDR1 SGHTA and CDR2 FQGNSA. The CDR3: CASSFRGGRNTEAFF. The CDR3 DNA is TGTGCCAGCAGCTTCAGGGGGGGGAGGAACACTGAAGCTTTCTTT.

V is TRBV12-3 or TRBV12-4 and J is TRBJ1-4, with unresolved D. The CDR3 consists of 11 residues. Trimming took 6 bases from V and 5 from J, leaving 4 bases between them. CDR3: CASRGNEKLFF. As DNA, the CDR3 is TGTGCCAGCAGGGGCAATGAAAAACTGTTTTTT.

This rearrangement joins TRBV5-1 to TRBJ2-7; no firm D call. V was clipped by 4 bases and J by 4 bases, with 6 bases between them. In germline, CDR1 is SGHRS, CDR2 YFSETQ. This CDR3 comprises 11 residues. CDR3 sequence: CASSASYEQYF. The CDR3 bases are TGCGCCAGCAGCGCCAGTTACGAGCAGTACTTC.

A few counts support this clone. This chain connects TRBV29-1 to TRBJ2-5, with D possibly matching TRBD2 (5 bases). The CDR3 consists of 13 residues. From germline, CDR1 is SQVTM and CDR2 ANQGSEA. Trimming removed 4 bases from V and 5 bases from J, with 14 bases in between. CDR3 DNA sequence: TGCAGCGTTGCTGCAGGCGGGTTGGAGACCCAGTACTTC. Translation: CSVAAGGLETQYF.

The chain combines TRBV28 with TRBJ2-3; D is ambiguous. Germline CDR1 reads MDHEN; CDR2 reads SYDVKM. The CDR3 is 14 residues long. Trimming took off 2 bases at V and 0 bases at J, with 6 bases between the two ends. For the CDR3, the DNA is TGTGCCAGCAGTTTAGGATACAGCACAGATACGCAGTATTTT. This encodes CASSLGYSTDTQYF.

The V and J genes are TRBV7-7 and TRBJ2-1; D gene ambiguous. Deletions cut 2 bases from V and 9 bases from J, with 11 bases between. The CDR3 contains 13 residues. Germline CDR1 reads SSHAT; CDR2 reads FNYEAQ (reference sequence). The CDR3 here is CASSLTGVGEQFF. Written as DNA, the CDR3 is TGTGCCAGCAGCTTAACTGGCGTGGGTGAGCAGTTCTTC. Combining the CDR3 with reference TRBV7-7 and TRBJ2-1 gives the whole variable domain GAGVSQSPRYKVTKRGQDVTLRCDPISSHATLYWYQQALGQGPEFLTYFNYEAQPDKSGLPSDRFSAERPEGSISTLTIQRTEQRDSAMYRCASSLTGVGEQFFGPGTRLTVL.

The V gene is TRBV9, the J gene TRBJ2-2, with D perhaps given as TRBD1 or TRBD2 (5 bases each). V gave up 4 bases and J gave up 4 bases, with 14 bases separating them. CDR1 and CDR2 (germline): SGDLS, YYNGEE. There are 15 residues in the CDR3. Here the CDR3 DNA reads TGTGCCAGCAGCCCCATGGGACGGACCACCGGGGAGCTGTTTTTT. It specifies CASSPMGRTTGELFF.

This sequence joins TRBV7-9 and TRBJ2-1; TRBD2 agrees at 8 bases. The V segment lost 2 bases and the J segment 0 bases; nucleotides outside the gene matches: 9. Germline V gives CDR1 SEHNR, CDR2 FQNEAQ (reference sequence). The CDR3 consists of 18 residues. The CDR3 DNA reads TGTGCCAGCAGCTTACCGCCAGGGACTAGGGTCTCCTACAATGAGCAGTTCTTC. Its protein product is CASSLPPGTRVSYNEQFF.

The genes are TRBV12-3 or TRBV12-4 and TRBJ2-7, with no clear D. CDR3 length: 11 residues. V lost 6 bases, J lost 3 bases, and 6 bases lay in between. CDR3 DNA sequence: TGTGCCAGCAGCCTAAACTACGAGCAGTACTTC. Amino acid sequence: CASSLNYEQYF.

The chain employs TRBV27 and TRBJ2-7; TRBD2 agrees at 9 bases. The junction had 6 bases not matched to a gene; V was cut back by 4 bases and J by 2 bases. Looked up from germline, CDR1 is MNHEY and CDR2 is SMNVEV (reference sequence). The CDR3 length is 15 residues. The CDR3 nucleotides read TGTGCCAGCAGTTCCTCCGGGACTAGCCCCTACGAGCAGTACTTC. It yields the protein CASSSSGTSPYEQYF.

The rearrangement joins TRBV5-1 to TRBJ1-1; unclear D gene. This CDR3 contains 13 residues. V lost 2 bases, J lost 5 bases, and 10 bases lay in between. Germline-derived CDR1 and CDR2 are SGHRS and YFSETQ. The CDR3: CASSFTGRTEAFF. Here the CDR3 DNA reads TGCGCCAGCAGCTTTACGGGGAGGACTGAAGCTTTCTTT.

This chain uses TRBV28 with TRBJ1-2, with 7 positions matching TRBD1. This CDR3 region has 16 residues. Unmatched junction bases numbered 13, after V lost 5 bases and J lost 4 bases. Germline V gives CDR1 MDHEN, CDR2 SYDVKM. DNA of the CDR3: TGTGCCAGCAGTCTCCTAGGGGGCGCTTCAACCTATGGCTACACCTTC. Its translation: CASSLLGGASTYGYTF.

This chain links TRBV19 with TRBJ1-2; 8 bases are shared with TRBD1. Looked up from germline, CDR1 is LNHDA and CDR2 is SQIVND (reference sequence). The CDR3 sequence is 19 residues long. J was trimmed by 11 bases and V by 6 bases; bases with no gene match: 29. CDR3 in DNA: TGTGCCAGTAGGTCGGCCCGGGGGACAGGACTAATTATGGCTACACCTTACACCTTC. Its protein is CASRSARGTGLIMATPYTF.

DNA for the CDR3: TGTGCCAGCTCACCACCGAGGACAGCTCTAGGGGATACGCAGTATTTT. As protein: CASSPPRTALGDTQYF. The rearrangement links TRBV18 to TRBJ2-3; possibly TRBD1 for D (6 bases). V shed 0 bases and J shed 6 bases, with 16 bases lying between them. Germline-derived CDR1 and CDR2 are KGHSH and LQKENI. The length of the CDR3 is 16 residues.

The rearrangement uses TRBV5-1 and TRBJ2-3; perhaps D is TRBD1 or TRBD2 (5 bases each). The V gene's germline CDR1 is SGHRS and CDR2 YFSETQ. Deletions cut 1 base from V and 4 bases from J, with 13 bases between. There are 15 residues in the CDR3. CDR3 DNA sequence: TGCGCCAGCAGCTTGCCAGGGACCCTAGCAGATACGCAGTATTTT. As protein: CASSLPGTLADTQYF.

The V gene is TRBV5-4, the J gene TRBJ2-3; either TRBD1 or TRBD2 may supply D (6 bases each). CDR3 length: 14 amino acids. Trimming stripped 0 bases from V and 6 bases from J, with 11 bases between. The germline V gene encodes CDR1 SGHNT and CDR2 YYREEE (reference sequence). The CDR3 region has the DNA TGTGCCAGCAGCTTGGCGGGGGCGAGCGATACGCAGTATTTT. It translates to CASSLAGASDTQYF.

The rearrangement joins TRBV7-2 to TRBJ2-7, with D unresolved. Per germline, CDR1 SGHTA and CDR2 FQGNSA. The CDR3 extends over 14 amino acids. With 0 bases removed from V and 1 base from J, the gap between germline ends came to 7 bases. The CDR3 region has the DNA TGTGCCAGCAGCTTAGCCGACTTTTCCTACGAGCAGTACTTC. Encoded protein: CASSLADFSYEQYF.

The chain uses TRBV6-4 and TRBJ2-3; 10 nucleotides match TRBD2. The CDR3 totals 14 residues. V dropped 6 bases and J dropped 6; count of bases not matched to a gene: 6. In germline, CDR1 is MRHNA, CDR2 SNTAGT. The CDR3 loop reads CASSLAGEKDTQYF. The CDR3, as DNA: TGTGCCAGCAGCCTAGCGGGAGAGAAGGATACGCAGTATTTT.

This clone came up a few times. CDR3 bases: TGTGCCAGCAGGAGGACAGAGAACACTGAAGCTTTCTTT. Amino acid sequence: CASRRTENTEAFF. The rearrangement joins TRBV2 to TRBJ1-1; the D gene is possibly TRBD1 (6 bases). The V and J ends lost 6 bases and 1 base respectively, with 9 bases between them. This CDR3 region has 13 residues. Per germline, CDR1 SNHLY and CDR2 FYNNEI. The variable domain in full, completed from reference TRBV2 and TRBJ1-1, reads EPEVTQTPSHQVTQMGQEVILRCVPISNHLYFYWYRQILGQKVEFLVSFYNNEISEKSEIFDDQFSVERPDGSNFTLKIRSTKLEDSAMYFCASRRTENTEAFFGQGTRLTVV.

This sequence joins TRBV5-1 and TRBJ1-1, with a tentative D call TRBD1 (5 bases). With 4 bases removed from V and 2 bases from J, the gap between germline ends came to 15 bases. The V gene's germline CDR1 is SGHRS and CDR2 YFSETQ. CDR3 length: 15 residues. The CDR3, as DNA: TGCGCCAGCAGCCCCGGGGGGGTGGGAAACACTGAAGCTTTCTTT. Translating it yields CASSPGGVGNTEAFF.